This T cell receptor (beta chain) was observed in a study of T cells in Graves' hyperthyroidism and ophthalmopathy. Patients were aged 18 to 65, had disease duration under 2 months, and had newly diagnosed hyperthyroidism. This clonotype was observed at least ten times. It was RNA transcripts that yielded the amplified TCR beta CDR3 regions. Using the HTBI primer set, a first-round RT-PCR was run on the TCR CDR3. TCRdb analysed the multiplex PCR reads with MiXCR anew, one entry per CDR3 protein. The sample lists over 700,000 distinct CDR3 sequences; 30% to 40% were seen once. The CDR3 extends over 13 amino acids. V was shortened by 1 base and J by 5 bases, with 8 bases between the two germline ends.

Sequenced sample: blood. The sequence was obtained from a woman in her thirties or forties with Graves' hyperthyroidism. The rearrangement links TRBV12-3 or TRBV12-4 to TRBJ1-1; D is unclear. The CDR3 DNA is TGTGCCAGCAGTTTAGACCAGCAGACTGAAGCTTTCTTT. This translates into CASSLDQQTEAFF.